These 13 T cell receptor beta chains originate from one sample sequenced in a study of blood T cells in healthy people across ages. It was with a sample-barcoded 5' primer and a J-beta primer mix that a second PCR of roughly 7 to 12 cycles was run. TCRdb re-derived calls from the 5' RACE reads in MiXCR, one entry per CDR3 protein. The table lists around 1,500,000 distinct CDR3 sequences, approximately 42% of them singletons, with roughly 7.7% in the top ten. Sequencing input: blood. All receptors come from a woman aged 18-29 years in good health.

V gene TRBV7-8 combines with J gene TRBJ2-1, with TRBD2 identical over 14 bases. Germline values: CDR1 SGHVS, CDR2 FQNEAQ. J lost 5 bases, V lost 5 bases, and 5 bases had no gene match. The CDR3 loop spans 16 amino acids. The CDR3 region has the DNA TGTGCCAGCAGCGGCGGACTAGCGGGAGGCAACAATGAGCAGTTCTTC. Translated: CASSGGLAGGNNEQFF.

The J gene is TRBJ1-2, the V gene TRBV20-1; D remains ambiguous. The CDR3 is 15 amino acids. CDR1 and CDR2 (germline): DFQATT, SNEGSKA (reference sequence). V was shortened by 6 bases and J by 4 bases, with 21 bases between the two germline ends. This CDR3 reads CSAPGPGRFSYGYTF. The CDR3 coding sequence is TGCAGTGCACCTGGTCCGGGCCGTTTTTCCTATGGCTACACCTTC.

This clonotype was detected once. Just one base apart from a much larger clone, this may be a read error. This chain uses TRBV7-2 with TRBJ2-3, with 7 bases fitting TRBD1. CDR3 size: 14 residues. Germline V lookup: CDR1 SGHTA, CDR2 FQGNSA. The CDR3 sequence: CASSKGQITATQYF. For the CDR3, the DNA is TGTGCCAGCAGCAAGGGACAGATCACAGCTACGCAGTATTTT.

This chain links TRBV5-8 with TRBJ2-7; D unresolved. The CDR3 is 13 amino acids. The germline V gene has CDR1 SGHTS and CDR2 YDEGEE. Trimming removed 5 bases at V and 2 bases at J, with 11 bases between. Here the CDR3 reads CASRAKATYEQYF. The CDR3 region has the DNA TGTGCCAGCAGGGCGAAGGCCACCTACGAGCAGTACTTC.

The chain combines TRBV5-1 with TRBJ2-7; D possibly corresponds to TRBD2 (7 bases). CDR1 and CDR2 (germline): SGHRS, YFSETQ. CDR3 length equals 13 residues. V lost 2 bases, J lost 6 bases, and 12 bases lay in between. The CDR3 nucleotides are TGCGCCAGCAGCTTTGAGGGAGGGGGCGAGCAGTACTTC. It is translated as CASSFEGGGEQYF.

The CDR3 region has the DNA TGTGCCAGCAGCCCACCGATCCACCGGGGTGAGCAGTTCTTC. It is translated as CASSPPIHRGEQFF. The V call is TRBV5-8, the J call TRBJ2-1; D may be TRBD2 (5 bases). Germline V gene sequence: CDR1 SGHTS, CDR2 YDEGEE. The CDR3 runs to 14 residues. V was shortened by 4 bases and J by 9 bases, with 17 bases between the two germline ends.

With respect to this clonotype: The junction departs from germline at one end; a sequencing error may be responsible. The J gene is TRBJ1-2, the V gene TRBV5-4; D not resolved. CDR1 and CDR2 from the germline V gene are SGHNT and YYREEE (reference sequence). CDR3 size: 13 residues. The DNA for the CDR3 is TGTACCAGCAGCCCGGTGGGTAGGGATGGCTACACCTTC. This encodes CTSSPVGRDGYTF.

This sequence joins TRBV20-1 and TRBJ2-1; 10 nucleotides agree with TRBD2. Germline trimming cut 3 bases from V and 6 bases from J; bases unmatched to any gene: 11. In germline, CDR1 is DFQATT, CDR2 SNEGSKA (reference sequence). The CDR3 totals 16 residues. The CDR3 coding sequence is TGCAGTGCTAGCGTAGCGGGAGGAGGGGTGACCAATGAGCAGTTCTTC. Encoded protein: CSASVAGGGVTNEQFF.

This rearrangement joins TRBV12-3 or TRBV12-4 to TRBJ2-5, with TRBD2 identical over 8 bases. The J call may be wrong; the DNA end is better matched by TRBJ2-7. The CDR3 consists of 14 residues. The CDR3 region is CASRSGLAAYEQYF. In nucleotides, the CDR3 is TGTGCCAGCAGGAGTGGACTAGCAGCCTACGAGCAGTACTTC.

Only a few counts were recorded for this clonotype. The gene calls are TRBV4-1 and TRBJ2-1; the match to TRBD2 covers 10 bases. This CDR3 is built from 16 residues. Germline-derived CDR1 and CDR2 are MGHRA and YSYEKL. Unmatched junction bases numbered 8, after V lost 0 bases and J lost 9 bases. The CDR3 nucleotides are TGCGCCAGCAGCCAAGATCTAGCGGGAGCGGGTAGTGAGCAGTTCTTC. This codes for CASSQDLAGAGSEQFF.

V and J are TRBV7-2 and TRBJ1-4, with a possible D match to TRBD1 (5 bases). Germline lookup yields CDR1 SGHTA and CDR2 FQGNSA. V lost 0 bases to trimming and J lost 12 bases, with 8 bases between them. The CDR3 is 12 amino acids. The CDR3 DNA reads as TGTGCCAGCAGCTTAGCAGGGACTGAACTGTTTTTT. Amino acid sequence: CASSLAGTELFF. Complete variable domain (other parts from reference TRBV7-2 and TRBJ1-4): GAGVSQSPSNKVTEKGKDVELRCDPISGHTALYWYRQSLGQGLEFLIYFQGNSAPDKSGLPSDRFSAERTGGSVSTLTIQRTQQEDSAVYLCASSLAGTELFFGSGTQLSVL.

A few counts support this clonotype. V gene TRBV12-3 or TRBV12-4 combines with J gene TRBJ2-6, with TRBD1 matching 11 bases. With V trimmed by 5 bases and J by 0 bases, 6 bases remained unmatched. CDR3 size: 18 residues. The CDR3 sequence: CASSKGQGAFSGANVLTF. CDR3 bases: TGTGCCAGCAGTAAAGGACAGGGGGCGTTCTCTGGGGCCAACGTCCTGACTTTC.

The table lists this clonotype with a few counts. This chain connects TRBV12-3 or TRBV12-4 to TRBJ1-2, with TRBD1 identical over 7 bases. The V segment lost 5 bases and the J segment 4 bases; nucleotides outside the gene matches: 7. This CDR3 has 14 amino acids. CDR3 coding DNA: TGTGCCAGCAGTCCCCGGGACAGCCCCTATGGCTACACCTTC. This sequence encodes CASSPRDSPYGYTF.